This TCR beta chain was sequenced in a study of cytomegalovirus exposure and HLA in healthy donors. Findings of the study overall: Subsequent analysis of the 100 to 150 validation repertoires found a tendency for first-cohort TCR clusters to co-occur.

TCRdb keeps only in-frame clones here, not all; method: immunoSEQ multiplex PCR. Among some 50,000 clones listed, 94% were seen once. Remarks on this clone: Its antigen is as yet unknown.

V lost 3 bases and J 8 bases, leaving 19 bases between the germline ends. The CDR3 runs to 15 residues. Germline V gives CDR1 MDHEN, CDR2 SYDVKM. This chain links TRBV28 with TRBJ1-2; D may be TRBD1 (6 bases). Specimen: PBMCs. The source is a woman aged 18-30 years in good health and CMV-seropositive. CDR3 region: CASSFLWGPRRGYTF. CDR3 bases: TGTGCCAGCAGTTTTCTTTGGGGGCCGCGGAGGGGCTACACCTTC.